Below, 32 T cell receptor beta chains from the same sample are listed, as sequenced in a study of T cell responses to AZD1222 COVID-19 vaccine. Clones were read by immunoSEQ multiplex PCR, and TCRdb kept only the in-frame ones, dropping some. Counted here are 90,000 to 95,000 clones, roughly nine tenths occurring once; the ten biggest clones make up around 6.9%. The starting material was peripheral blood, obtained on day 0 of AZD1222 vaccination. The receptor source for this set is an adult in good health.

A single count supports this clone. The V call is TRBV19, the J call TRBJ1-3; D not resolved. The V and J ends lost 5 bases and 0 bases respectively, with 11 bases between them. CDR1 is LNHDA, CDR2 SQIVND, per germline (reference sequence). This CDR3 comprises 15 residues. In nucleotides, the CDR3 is TGTGCCAGTAGTTGGGAGGGATACTCTGGAAACACCATATATTTT. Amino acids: CASSWEGYSGNTIYF.

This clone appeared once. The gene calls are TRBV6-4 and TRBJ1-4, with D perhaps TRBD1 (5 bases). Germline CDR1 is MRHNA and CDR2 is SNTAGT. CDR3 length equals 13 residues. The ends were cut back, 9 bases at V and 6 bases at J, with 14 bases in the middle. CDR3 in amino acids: CARHRQCYEKLFF. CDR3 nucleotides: TGTGCCAGGCACAGGCAGTGCTATGAAAAACTGTTTTTT.

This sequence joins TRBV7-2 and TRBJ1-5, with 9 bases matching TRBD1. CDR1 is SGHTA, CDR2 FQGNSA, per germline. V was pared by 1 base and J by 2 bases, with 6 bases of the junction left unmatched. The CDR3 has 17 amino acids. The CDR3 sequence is CASSLGQGDWRNQPQHF. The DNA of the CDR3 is TGTGCCAGCAGCTTAGGACAGGGGGACTGGCGCAATCAGCCCCAGCATTTT.

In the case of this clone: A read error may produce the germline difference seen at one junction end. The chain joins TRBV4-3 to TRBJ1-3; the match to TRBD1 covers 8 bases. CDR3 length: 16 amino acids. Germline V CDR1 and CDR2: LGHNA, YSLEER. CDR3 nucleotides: TGCGCCAGCAGCCAAGCCTGGACAGGGAATGGAGACACCATATATTTT. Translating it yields CASSQAWTGNGDTIYF.

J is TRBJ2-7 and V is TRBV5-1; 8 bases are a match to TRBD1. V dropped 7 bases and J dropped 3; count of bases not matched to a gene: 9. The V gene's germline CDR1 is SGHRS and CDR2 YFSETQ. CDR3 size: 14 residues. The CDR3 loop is CASALGQGNYEQYF. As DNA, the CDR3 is TGCGCCAGCGCCTTAGGACAGGGCAACTACGAGCAGTACTTC.

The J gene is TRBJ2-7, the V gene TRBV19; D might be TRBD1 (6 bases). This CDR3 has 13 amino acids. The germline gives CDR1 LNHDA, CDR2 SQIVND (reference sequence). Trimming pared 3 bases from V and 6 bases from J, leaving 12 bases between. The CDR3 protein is CASSIPRGSEQYF. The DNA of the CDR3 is TGTGCCAGTAGTATCCCGAGGGGGAGCGAGCAGTACTTC.

The CDR3 is CASSYRTGRETQYF. DNA for the CDR3: TGTGCCAGCAGCTACCGGACAGGTCGGGAGACCCAGTACTTC. The chain links TRBV7-8 to TRBJ2-5; the match to TRBD1 covers 7 bases. V lost 4 bases and J lost 5; bases outside the gene matches: 7. From germline, CDR1 is SGHVS and CDR2 FQNEAQ. This CDR3 spans 14 amino acids.

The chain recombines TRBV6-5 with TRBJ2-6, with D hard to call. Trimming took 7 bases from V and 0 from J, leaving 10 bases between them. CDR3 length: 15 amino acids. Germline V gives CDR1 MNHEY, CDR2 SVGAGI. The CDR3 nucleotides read TGTGCCAGCACCAGGCTCAGCTCTGGGGCCAACGTCCTGACTTTC. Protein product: CASTRLSSGANVLTF.

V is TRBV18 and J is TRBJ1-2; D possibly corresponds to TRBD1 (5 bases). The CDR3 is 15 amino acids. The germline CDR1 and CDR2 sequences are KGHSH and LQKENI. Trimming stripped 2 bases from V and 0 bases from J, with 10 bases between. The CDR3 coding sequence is TGTGCCAGCTCACCAGGGGCCGATCCTAACTATGGCTACACCTTC. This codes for CASSPGADPNYGYTF.

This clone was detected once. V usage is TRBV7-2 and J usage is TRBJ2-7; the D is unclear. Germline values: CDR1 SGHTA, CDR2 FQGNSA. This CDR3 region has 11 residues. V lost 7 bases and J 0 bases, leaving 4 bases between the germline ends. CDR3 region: CASMSSYEQYF. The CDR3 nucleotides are TGTGCCAGCATGAGCTCCTACGAGCAGTACTTC.

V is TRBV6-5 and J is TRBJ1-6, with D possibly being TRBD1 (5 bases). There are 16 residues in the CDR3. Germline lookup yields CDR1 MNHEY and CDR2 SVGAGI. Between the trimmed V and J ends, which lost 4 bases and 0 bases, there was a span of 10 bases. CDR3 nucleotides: TGTGCCAGCAGTTGGCAGGGTTCCTCCTATAATTCACCCCTCCACTTT. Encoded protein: CASSWQGSSYNSPLHF.

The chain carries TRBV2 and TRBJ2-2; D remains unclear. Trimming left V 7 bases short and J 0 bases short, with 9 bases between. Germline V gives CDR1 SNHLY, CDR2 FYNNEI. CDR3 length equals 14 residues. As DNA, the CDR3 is TGTGCCAGCACGCCTTTACCGAACACCGGGGAGCTGTTTTTT. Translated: CASTPLPNTGELFF.

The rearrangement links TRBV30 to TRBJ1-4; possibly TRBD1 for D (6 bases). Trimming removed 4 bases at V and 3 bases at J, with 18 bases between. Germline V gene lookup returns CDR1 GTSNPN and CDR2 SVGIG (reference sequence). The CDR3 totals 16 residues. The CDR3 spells CAWMTGARDSNEKLFF. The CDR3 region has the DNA TGTGCCTGGATGACGGGGGCCCGGGACTCTAATGAAAAACTGTTTTTT.

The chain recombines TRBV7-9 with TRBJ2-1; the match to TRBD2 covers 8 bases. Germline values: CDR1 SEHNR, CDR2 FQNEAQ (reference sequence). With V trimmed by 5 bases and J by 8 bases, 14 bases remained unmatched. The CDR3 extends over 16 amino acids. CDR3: CASSPGWAGGRDEQFF. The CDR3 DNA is TGTGCCAGCAGCCCGGGCTGGGCGGGGGGTAGAGATGAGCAGTTCTTC.

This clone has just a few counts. Here the CDR3 DNA reads TGTGCCAGCAGAACCCGACAGGGCCCGATGAATGGCTACACCTTC. Protein product: CASRTRQGPMNGYTF. This chain joins TRBV6-5 and TRBJ1-2; 7 nucleotides match TRBD1. V lost 6 bases, J lost 6 bases, and 13 bases stayed unmatched. Germline CDR1 reads MNHEY; CDR2 reads SVGAGI. The CDR3 consists of 15 residues.

CDR3 loop: CASSSNWDQPQHF. In DNA form, the CDR3 reads TGTGCCAGCAGCTCCAACTGGGATCAGCCCCAGCATTTT. The rearrangement uses TRBV11-2 and TRBJ1-5, with unresolved D. Germline V gene data show CDR1 as SGHAT and CDR2 as FQNNGV. V was shortened by 4 bases and J by 5 bases, with 9 bases between the two germline ends. There are 13 residues in the CDR3.

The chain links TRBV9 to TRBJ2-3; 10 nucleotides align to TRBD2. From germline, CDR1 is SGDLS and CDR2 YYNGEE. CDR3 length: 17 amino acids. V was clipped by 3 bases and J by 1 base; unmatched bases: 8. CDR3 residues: CASSAPGTSEGTDTQYF. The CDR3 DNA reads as TGTGCCAGCAGCGCCCCCGGGACTAGCGAAGGCACAGATACGCAGTATTTT.

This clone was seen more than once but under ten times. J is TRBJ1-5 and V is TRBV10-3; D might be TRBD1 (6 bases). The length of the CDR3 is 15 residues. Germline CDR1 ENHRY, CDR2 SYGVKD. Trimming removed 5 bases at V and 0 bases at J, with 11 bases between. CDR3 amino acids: CAISTGTNSNQPQHF. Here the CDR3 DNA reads TGTGCCATCAGTACCGGGACAAATAGCAATCAGCCCCAGCATTTT.

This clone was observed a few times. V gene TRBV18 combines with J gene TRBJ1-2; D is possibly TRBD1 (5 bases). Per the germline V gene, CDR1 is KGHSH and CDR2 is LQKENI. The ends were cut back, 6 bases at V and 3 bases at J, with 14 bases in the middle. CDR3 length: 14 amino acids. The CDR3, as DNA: TGTGCCAGCTCCCTCGGTGGGGGGGACTATGGCTACACCTTC. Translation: CASSLGGGDYGYTF.

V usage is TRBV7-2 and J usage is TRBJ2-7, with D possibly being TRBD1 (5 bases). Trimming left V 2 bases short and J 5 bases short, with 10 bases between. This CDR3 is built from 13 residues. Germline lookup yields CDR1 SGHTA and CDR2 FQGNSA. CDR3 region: CASSLQGLNEQYF. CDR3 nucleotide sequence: TGTGCCAGCAGCTTACAGGGATTAAACGAGCAGTACTTC.

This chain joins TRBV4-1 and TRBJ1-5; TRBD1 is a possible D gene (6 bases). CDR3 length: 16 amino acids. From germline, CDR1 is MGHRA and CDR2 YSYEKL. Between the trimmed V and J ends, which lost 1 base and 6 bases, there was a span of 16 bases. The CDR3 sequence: CASSQGGGTIGQPQHF. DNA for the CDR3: TGCGCCAGCAGCCAAGGTGGCGGGACAATAGGTCAGCCCCAGCATTTT.

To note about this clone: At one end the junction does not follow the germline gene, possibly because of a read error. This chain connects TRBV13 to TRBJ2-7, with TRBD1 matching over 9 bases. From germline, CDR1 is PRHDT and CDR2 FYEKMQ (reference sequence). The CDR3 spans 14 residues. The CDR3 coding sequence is TGTGCCAGCAGCATAGGACAGGGGCGCTACGAGCAGTACTTC. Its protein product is CASSIGQGRYEQYF.

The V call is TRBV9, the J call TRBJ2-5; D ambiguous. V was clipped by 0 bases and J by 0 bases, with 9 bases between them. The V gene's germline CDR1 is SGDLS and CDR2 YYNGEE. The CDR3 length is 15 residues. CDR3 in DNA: TGTGCCAGCAGCGTAGGGGATAGCCACCAAGAGACCCAGTACTTC. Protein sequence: CASSVGDSHQETQYF.

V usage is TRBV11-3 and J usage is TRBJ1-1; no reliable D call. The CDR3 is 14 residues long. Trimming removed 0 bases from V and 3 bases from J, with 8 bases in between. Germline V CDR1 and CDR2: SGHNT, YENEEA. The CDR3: CASSLDGPDTEAFF. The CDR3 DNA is TGTGCCAGCAGCTTAGATGGGCCAGACACTGAAGCTTTCTTT.

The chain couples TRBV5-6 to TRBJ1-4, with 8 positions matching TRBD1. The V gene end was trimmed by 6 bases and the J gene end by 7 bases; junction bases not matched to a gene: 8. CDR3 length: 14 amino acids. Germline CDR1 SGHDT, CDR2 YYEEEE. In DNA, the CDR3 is TGTGCCAGCAACCTACAGGGGGTCTTTGAAAAACTGTTTTTT. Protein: CASNLQGVFEKLFF.

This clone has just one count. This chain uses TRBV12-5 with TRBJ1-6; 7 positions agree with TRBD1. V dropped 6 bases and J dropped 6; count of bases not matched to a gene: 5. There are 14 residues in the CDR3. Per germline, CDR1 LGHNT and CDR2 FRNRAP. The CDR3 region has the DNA TGTGCTAGTGGCCCGACAGGGCTTAATTCACCCCTCCACTTT. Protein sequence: CASGPTGLNSPLHF. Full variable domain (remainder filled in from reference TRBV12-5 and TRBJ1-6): DARVTQTPRHKVTEMGQEVTMRCQPILGHNTVFWYRQTMMQGLELLAYFRNRAPLDDSGMPKDRFSAEMPDATLATLKIQPSEPRDSAVYFCASGPTGLNSPLHFGNGTRLTVT.

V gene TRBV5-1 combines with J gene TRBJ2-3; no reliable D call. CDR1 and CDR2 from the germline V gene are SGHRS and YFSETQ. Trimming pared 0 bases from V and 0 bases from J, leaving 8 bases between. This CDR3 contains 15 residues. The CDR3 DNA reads TGCGCCAGCAGCTTGGCCGGCTATAGCACAGATACGCAGTATTTT. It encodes CASSLAGYSTDTQYF.

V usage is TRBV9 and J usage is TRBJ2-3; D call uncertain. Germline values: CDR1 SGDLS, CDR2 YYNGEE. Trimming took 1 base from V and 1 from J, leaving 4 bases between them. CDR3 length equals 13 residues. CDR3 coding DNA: TGTGCCAGCAGCGTACTAGGCACAGATACGCAGTATTTT. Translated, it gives CASSVLGTDTQYF.

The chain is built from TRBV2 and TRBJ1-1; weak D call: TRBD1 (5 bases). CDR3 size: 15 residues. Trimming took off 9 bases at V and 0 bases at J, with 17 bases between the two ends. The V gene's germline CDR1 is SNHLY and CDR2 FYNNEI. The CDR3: CASLEGRVVNTEAFF. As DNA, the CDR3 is TGTGCCAGTCTCGAGGGGAGGGTGGTGAACACTGAAGCTTTCTTT.

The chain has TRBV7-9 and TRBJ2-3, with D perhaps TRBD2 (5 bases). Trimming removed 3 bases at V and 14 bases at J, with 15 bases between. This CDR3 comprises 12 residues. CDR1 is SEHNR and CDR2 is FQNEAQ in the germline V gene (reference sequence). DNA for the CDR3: TGTGCCAGCAGCTTTGGACTTAGCCTTCCGTATTTT. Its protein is CASSFGLSLPYF.

The CDR3 loop reads CASRLDGNQPQHF. For the CDR3, the DNA is TGTGCCAGCAGGCTGGACGGAAATCAGCCCCAGCATTTT. The chain carries TRBV5-5 and TRBJ1-5; no definite D call. The CDR3 has 13 residues. Germline V gives CDR1 SGHKS, CDR2 YYEKEE (reference sequence). V lost 5 bases and J 4 bases, leaving 10 bases between the germline ends.

CDR3 loop: CASSQESGRGNYGYTF. The DNA of the CDR3 is TGCGCCAGCAGCCAAGAAAGCGGCAGGGGCAACTATGGCTACACCTTC. The chain is built from TRBV4-1 and TRBJ1-2, with D possibly being TRBD1 (6 bases). Germline V gives CDR1 MGHRA, CDR2 YSYEKL. Between the trimmed V and J ends, which lost 0 bases and 2 bases, there was a span of 13 bases. The CDR3 covers 16 residues.